This T cell receptor (beta chain) was found in a study of OX40 agonist ivuxolimab in advanced cancers. Background on the study: Patients treated during dose escalation were battling hepatocellular carcinoma, melanoma, renal cell or head and neck cancer. Cohort: approximately 83% men, mean age approximately 66, aged roughly 20 to 79.

In this sample, this clone turned up once. The antigen is undetermined. Study-wide points: Clonal expansion among partial responders at 0.1-3.0 mg/kg ranked near the lowest.

This CDR3 has 14 amino acids. CDR1 and CDR2 (germline): SGHNT, YYREEE (reference sequence). V was clipped by 2 bases and J by 5 bases, with 13 bases between them. Using immunoSEQ multiplex PCR, the repertoire was profiled, and TCRdb retains in-frame clones only, with some absent. The sample includes about 37,000 clones, 92% of them seen just once. Sequenced material: CD4+ or CD8+ T cells sorted from blood, taken in a trial of the OX40 agonist ivuxolimab. V usage is TRBV5-4 and J usage is TRBJ2-5; tentative D call: TRBD2 (7 bases). The receptor was isolated from an adult with an advanced solid tumor such as melanoma, head and neck, liver or kidney cancer. The CDR3 reads CASSFRGGYETQYF. Here the CDR3 DNA reads TGTGCCAGCAGCTTCAGGGGAGGGTACGAGACCCAGTACTTC.